This record concerns one TCR beta chain sequence. Per the original data handling: Amplifying reference gene primers gave estimates of nucleated cell counts. Generated by immunoSEQ multiplex PCR, the TCRdb table keeps only in-frame clones and is missing some. The V and J calls and clone size are taken from that table; D and trimming were inferred from the DNA. The data show just under 85,000 clones, approximately 86% seen once. J gave up 2 bases and V 9 bases, and 7 bases lay outside the gene matches. Germline CDR1 is SGHVS and CDR2 is FQNEAQ. The CDR3 is 15 amino acids. The sample belongs to a study of blood T cell repertoires in COVID-19.

The chain links TRBV7-8 to TRBJ2-2, with TRBD2 matching over 9 bases. The TCR comes from a man of 80 years or more with active or convalescent COVID-19. The sample consisted of peripheral blood. This CDR3 is CASLSSGINTGELFF. In DNA, the CDR3 is TGTGCCAGTCTTTCTAGCGGGATAAACACCGGGGAGCTGTTTTTT. The entire variable domain, with the rest obtained from reference TRBV7-8 and TRBJ2-2, is as follows: GAGVSQSPRYKVAKRGQDVALRCDPISGHVSLFWYQQALGQGPEFLTYFQNEAQLDKSGLPSDRFFAERPEGSVSTLKIQRTQQEDSAVYLCASLSSGINTGELFFGEGSRLTVL.